This entry describes one TCR beta chain. The source of the sample is a study of blood T cell repertoires in COVID-19. Study context: In each case, the material was cDNA or gDNA derived from T cells, B-cell-depleted T cells, or PBMCs.

The V gene end was trimmed by 4 bases and the J gene end by 1 base; junction bases not matched to a gene: 13. There are 18 residues in the CDR3. CDR1 and CDR2 (germline): SGHTA, FQGTGA. Source study methods: The assay estimated nucleated cells by amplifying reference gene primers. Sequencing used immunoSEQ multiplex PCR; TCRdb keeps in-frame clones, though not all of them. That table supplies the V and J calls and clone size; D and trimming were determined from the DNA. The table lists a few hundred thousand clones, 88% of them singletons. This clonotype was sampled from a man aged 18 to 35 with active or convalescent COVID-19. Specimen: peripheral blood. The chain uses TRBV7-3 and TRBJ2-1; 7 bases match TRBD1. CDR3 in DNA: TGTGCCAGCAGCTCAACTAACAGGGGCCAGGGATCCTACAATGAGCAGTTCTTC. This gives the protein CASSSTNRGQGSYNEQFF.